This TCR beta chain was profiled in a study of blood T cell repertoires in COVID-19. Across the whole study: Samples of COVID-19 (acute and convalescent) were obtained from the United States, Italy and Spain. From T cells, B-cell-depleted T cells, or PBMCs came the material, which was cDNA or gDNA.

As handled by the study authors: Reference gene primer amplification gave estimated nucleated cell counts. Clones were sequenced by immunoSEQ multiplex PCR, and TCRdb holds only the in-frame ones, with some missing. V, J and clone size are those of that table, while D and trimming were read from the DNA. Among under 300,000 clones listed, over 70% were seen once. The CDR3 length is 16 residues. In germline, CDR1 is SGDLS, CDR2 YYNGEE. Trimming at V came to 3 bases and at J to 5 bases, leaving 12 bases not matched to a gene. The TCR comes from an elderly woman with acute or convalescent COVID-19. The chain couples TRBV9 to TRBJ2-5; 8 bases match TRBD2. Input material: peripheral blood. CDR3 sequence: CASSAGTRAFWETQYF. The CDR3 DNA sequence: TGTGCCAGCAGCGCCGGGACTAGGGCTTTTTGGGAGACCCAGTACTTC.